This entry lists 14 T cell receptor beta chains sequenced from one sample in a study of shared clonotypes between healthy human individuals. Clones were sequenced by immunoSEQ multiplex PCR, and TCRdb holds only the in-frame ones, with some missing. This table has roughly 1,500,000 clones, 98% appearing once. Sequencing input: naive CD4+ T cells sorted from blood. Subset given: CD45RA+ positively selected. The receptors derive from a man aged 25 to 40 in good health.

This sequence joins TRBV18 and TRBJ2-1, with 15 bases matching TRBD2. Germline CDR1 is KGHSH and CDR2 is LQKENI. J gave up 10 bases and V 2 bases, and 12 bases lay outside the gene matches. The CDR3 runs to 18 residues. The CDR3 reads CASSPTGLAGGRPQEQFF. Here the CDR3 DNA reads TGTGCCAGCTCACCAACGGGACTAGCGGGAGGCAGGCCTCAAGAGCAGTTCTTC.

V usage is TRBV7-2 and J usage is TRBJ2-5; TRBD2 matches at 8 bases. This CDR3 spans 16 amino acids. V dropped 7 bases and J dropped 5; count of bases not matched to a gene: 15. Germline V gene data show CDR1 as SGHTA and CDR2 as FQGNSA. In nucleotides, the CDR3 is TGTGCCAGCACCCCCGCGGGGGGAGGGTCGTCGGAGACCCAGTACTTC. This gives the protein CASTPAGGGSSETQYF.

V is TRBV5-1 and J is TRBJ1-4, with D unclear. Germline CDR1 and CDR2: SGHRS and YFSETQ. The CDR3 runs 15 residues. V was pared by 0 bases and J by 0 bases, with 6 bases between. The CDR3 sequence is CASSLARTTNEKLFF. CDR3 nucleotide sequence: TGCGCCAGCAGCTTGGCCCGGACAACTAATGAAAAACTGTTTTTT.

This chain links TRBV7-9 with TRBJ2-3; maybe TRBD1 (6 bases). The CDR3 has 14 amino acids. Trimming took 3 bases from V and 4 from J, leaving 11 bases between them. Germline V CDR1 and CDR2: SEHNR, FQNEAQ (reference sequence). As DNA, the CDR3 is TGTGCCAGCAGCTTCTCCAGGGGAGCAGATACGCAGTATTTT. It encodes CASSFSRGADTQYF.

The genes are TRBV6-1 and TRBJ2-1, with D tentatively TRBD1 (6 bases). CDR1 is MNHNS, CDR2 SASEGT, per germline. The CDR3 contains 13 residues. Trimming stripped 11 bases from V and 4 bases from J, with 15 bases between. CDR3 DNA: TGTGCCGGCGGACAGACGACTTACAATGAGCAGTTCTTC. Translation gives CAGGQTTYNEQFF.

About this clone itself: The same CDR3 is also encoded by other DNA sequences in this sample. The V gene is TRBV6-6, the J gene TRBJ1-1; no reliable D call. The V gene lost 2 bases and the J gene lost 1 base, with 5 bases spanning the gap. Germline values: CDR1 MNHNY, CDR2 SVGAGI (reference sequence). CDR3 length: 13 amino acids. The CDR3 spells CASSYGQNTEAFF. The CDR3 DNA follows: TGTGCCAGCAGTTACGGCCAGAACACTGAAGCTTTCTTT.

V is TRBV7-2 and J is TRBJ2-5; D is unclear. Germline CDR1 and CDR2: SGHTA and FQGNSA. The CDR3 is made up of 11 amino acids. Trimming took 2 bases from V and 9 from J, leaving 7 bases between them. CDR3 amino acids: CASSLKVPQYF. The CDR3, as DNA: TGTGCCAGCAGCTTAAAAGTCCCCCAGTACTTC. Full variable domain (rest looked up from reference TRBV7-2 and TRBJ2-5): GAGVSQSPSNKVTEKGKDVELRCDPISGHTALYWYRQSLGQGLEFLIYFQGNSAPDKSGLPSDRFSAERTGGSVSTLTIQRTQQEDSAVYLCASSLKVPQYFGPGTRLLVL.

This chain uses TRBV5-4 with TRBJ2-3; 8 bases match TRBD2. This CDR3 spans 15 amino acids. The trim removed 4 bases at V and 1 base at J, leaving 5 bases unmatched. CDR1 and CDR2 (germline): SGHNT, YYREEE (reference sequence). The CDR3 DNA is TGTGCCAGCAGCCAAGCGGGAGTCGGCACAGATACGCAGTATTTT. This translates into CASSQAGVGTDTQYF.

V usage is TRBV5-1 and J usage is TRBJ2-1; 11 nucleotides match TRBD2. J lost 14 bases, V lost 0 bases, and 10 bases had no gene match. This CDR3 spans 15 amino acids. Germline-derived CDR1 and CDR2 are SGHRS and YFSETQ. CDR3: CASSLAASGRIGEFF. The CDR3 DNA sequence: TGCGCCAGCAGCTTGGCCGCTAGCGGGAGGATTGGGGAGTTCTTC.

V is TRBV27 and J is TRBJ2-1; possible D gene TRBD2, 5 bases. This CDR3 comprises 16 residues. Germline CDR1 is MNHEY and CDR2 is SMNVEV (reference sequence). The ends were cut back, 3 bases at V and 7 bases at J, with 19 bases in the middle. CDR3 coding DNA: TGTGCCAGCAGTTTTGTCTCCGAGCGGTCGGGGAATGAGCAGTTCTTC. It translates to CASSFVSERSGNEQFF.

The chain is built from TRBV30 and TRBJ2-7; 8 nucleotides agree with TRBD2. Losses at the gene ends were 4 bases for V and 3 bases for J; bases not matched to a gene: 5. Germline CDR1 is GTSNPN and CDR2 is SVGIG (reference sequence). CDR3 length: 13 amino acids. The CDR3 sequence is CAWTEAGVYEQYF. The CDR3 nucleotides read TGTGCCTGGACGGAAGCGGGAGTCTACGAGCAGTACTTC.

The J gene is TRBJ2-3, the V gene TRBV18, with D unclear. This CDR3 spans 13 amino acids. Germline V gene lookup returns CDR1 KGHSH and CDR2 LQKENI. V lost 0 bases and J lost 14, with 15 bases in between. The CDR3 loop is CASSPPSRFGPYF. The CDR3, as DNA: TGTGCCAGCTCACCACCGTCCCGGTTCGGGCCGTATTTT.

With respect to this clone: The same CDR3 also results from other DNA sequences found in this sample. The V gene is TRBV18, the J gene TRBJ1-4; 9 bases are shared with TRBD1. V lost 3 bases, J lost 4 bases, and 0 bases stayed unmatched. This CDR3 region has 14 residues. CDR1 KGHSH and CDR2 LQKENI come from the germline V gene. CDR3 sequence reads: CASSPGQGNEKLFF. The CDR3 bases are TGTGCCAGCTCACCGGGACAGGGTAATGAAAAACTGTTTTTT.

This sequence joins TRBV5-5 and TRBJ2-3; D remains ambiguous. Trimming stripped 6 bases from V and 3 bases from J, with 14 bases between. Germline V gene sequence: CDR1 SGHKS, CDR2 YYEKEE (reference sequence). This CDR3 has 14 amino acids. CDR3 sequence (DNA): TGTGCCAGCATAAATCCCTCCGGGACAGATACGCAGTATTTT. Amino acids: CASINPSGTDTQYF.